The clone carrying this T cell receptor (beta chain) has more than one count but fewer than ten. Its antigen is currently unknown. This sample is part of a study of cytomegalovirus exposure and HLA in healthy donors. For the study at large: The study's early data release held roughly 91 million unique TCRs from HLA-typed donors.

Study-level points and caveats: The authors enumerated 150 to 200 TCR beta chains as linked to cytomegalovirus.

Between the trimmed V and J ends, which lost 5 bases and 4 bases, there was a span of 14 bases. The CDR3 is made up of 15 amino acids. Germline CDR1 and CDR2: LNHDA and SQIVND (reference sequence). The PCR used 60 Vbeta and 13 Jbeta primers. Some clones are missing from TCRdb's copy, which holds only in-frame ones; the method was immunoSEQ multiplex PCR. This sample has about 150,000 clones, with 80% to 90% found just once. The sample comprised PBMCs. The rearrangement joins TRBV19 to TRBJ1-4, with D unclear. The TCR was taken from a young woman in good health and CMV-seronegative. The chain's CDR3 is CASSPRWRINEKLFF. In DNA form, the CDR3 reads TGTGCCAGTAGTCCCCGGTGGAGAATTAATGAAAAACTGTTTTTT.